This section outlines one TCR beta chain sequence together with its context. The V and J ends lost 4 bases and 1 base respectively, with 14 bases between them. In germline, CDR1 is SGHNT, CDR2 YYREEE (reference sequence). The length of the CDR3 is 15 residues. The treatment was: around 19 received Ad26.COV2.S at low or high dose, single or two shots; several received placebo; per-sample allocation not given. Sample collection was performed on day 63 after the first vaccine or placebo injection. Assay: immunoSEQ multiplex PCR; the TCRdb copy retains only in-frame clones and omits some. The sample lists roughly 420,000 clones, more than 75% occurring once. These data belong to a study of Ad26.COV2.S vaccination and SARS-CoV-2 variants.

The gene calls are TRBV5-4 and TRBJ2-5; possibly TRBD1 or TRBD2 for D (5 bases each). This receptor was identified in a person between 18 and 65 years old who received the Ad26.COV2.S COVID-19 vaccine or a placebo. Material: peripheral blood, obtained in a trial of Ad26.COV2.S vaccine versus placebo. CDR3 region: CASSHRDEAQETQYF. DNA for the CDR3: TGTGCCAGCAGCCACCGGGACGAAGCCCAAGAGACCCAGTACTTC.